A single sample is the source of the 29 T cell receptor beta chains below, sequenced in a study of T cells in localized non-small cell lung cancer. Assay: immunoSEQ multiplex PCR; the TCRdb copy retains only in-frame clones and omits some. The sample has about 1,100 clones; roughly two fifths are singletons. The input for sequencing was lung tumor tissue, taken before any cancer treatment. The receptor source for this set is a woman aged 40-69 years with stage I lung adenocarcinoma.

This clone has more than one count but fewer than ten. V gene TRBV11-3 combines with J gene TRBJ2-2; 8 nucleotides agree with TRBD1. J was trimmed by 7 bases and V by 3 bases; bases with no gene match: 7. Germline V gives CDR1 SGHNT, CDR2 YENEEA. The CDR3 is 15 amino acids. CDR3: CASSFSGGRVGELFF. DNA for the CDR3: TGTGCCAGCAGCTTCTCAGGGGGCCGGGTCGGGGAGCTGTTTTTT.

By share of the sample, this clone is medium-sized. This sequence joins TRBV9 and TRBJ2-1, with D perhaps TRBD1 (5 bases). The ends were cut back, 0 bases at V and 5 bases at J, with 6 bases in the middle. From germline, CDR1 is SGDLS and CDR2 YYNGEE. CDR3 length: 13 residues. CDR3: CASSVGRDNEQFF. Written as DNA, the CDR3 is TGTGCCAGCAGCGTAGGCAGGGACAATGAGCAGTTCTTC.

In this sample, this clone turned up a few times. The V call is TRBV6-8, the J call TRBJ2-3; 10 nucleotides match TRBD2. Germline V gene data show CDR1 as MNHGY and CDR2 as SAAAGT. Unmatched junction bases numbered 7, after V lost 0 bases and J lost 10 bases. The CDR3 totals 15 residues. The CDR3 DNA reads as TGTGCCAGCAGTTACTCGGCTAGCGGGAGTGTCGCGCAGTATTTT. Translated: CASSYSASGSVAQYF.

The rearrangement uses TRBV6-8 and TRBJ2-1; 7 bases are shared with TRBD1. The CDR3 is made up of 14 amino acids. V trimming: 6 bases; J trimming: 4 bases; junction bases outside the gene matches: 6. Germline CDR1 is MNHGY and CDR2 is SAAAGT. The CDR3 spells CASRSETGYNEQFF. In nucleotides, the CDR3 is TGTGCCAGCAGGTCCGAGACAGGGTACAATGAGCAGTTCTTC.

The CDR3 nucleotides read TGTGCCAGCAGTCTAGCGCGGAGTGAGACCCAGTACTTC. This gives the protein CASSLARSETQYF. This chain connects TRBV9 to TRBJ2-5; D may be TRBD2 (6 bases). Trimming left V 5 bases short and J 5 bases short, with 13 bases between. The CDR3 has 13 amino acids. CDR1 and CDR2 (germline): SGDLS, YYNGEE.

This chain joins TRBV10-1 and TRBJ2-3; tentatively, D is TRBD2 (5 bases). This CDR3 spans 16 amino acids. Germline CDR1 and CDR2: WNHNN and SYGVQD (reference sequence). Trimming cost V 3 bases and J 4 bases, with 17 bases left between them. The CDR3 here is CASSDSSGGLADTQYF. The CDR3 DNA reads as TGCGCCAGCAGTGATTCAAGCGGAGGTCTCGCAGATACGCAGTATTTT.

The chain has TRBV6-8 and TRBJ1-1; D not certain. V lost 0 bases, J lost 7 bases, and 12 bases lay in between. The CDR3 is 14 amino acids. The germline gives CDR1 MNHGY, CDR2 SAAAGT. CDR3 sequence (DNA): TGTGCCAGCAGTTACTCGATTTCGGTGGATGAAGCTTTCTTT. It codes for CASSYSISVDEAFF.

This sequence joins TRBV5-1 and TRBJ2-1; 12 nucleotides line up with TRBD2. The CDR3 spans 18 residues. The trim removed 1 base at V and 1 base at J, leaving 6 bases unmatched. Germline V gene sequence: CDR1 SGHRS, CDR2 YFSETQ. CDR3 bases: TGCGCCAGCAGCTTGATACCTAGCGGGAGGGGTTCCTACAATGAGCAGTTCTTC. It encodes CASSLIPSGRGSYNEQFF.

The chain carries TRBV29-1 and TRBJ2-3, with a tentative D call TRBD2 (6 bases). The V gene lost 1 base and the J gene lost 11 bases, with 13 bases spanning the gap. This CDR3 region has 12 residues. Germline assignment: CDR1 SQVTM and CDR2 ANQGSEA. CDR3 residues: CSVEGRLGGQYF. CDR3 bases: TGCAGCGTTGAAGGGAGACTAGGAGGGCAGTATTTT.

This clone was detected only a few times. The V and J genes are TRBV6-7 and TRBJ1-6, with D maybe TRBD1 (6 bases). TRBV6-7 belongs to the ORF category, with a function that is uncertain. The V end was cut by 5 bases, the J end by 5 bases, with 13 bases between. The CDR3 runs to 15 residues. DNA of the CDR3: TGTGCCAGCAGTGGCGGGACACCGGATAATTCACCCCTCCACTTT. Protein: CASSGGTPDNSPLHF.

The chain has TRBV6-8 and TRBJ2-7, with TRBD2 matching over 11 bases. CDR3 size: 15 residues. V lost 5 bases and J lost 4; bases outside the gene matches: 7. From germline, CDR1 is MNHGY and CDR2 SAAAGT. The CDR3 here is CASSERLAGLYEQYF. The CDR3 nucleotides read TGTGCCAGCAGTGAGAGACTAGCGGGGTTATACGAGCAGTACTTC.

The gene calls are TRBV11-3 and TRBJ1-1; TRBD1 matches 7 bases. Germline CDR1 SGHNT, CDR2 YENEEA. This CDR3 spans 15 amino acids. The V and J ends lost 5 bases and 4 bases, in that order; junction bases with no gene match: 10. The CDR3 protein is CASSPRRGGLTEAFF. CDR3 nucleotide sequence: TGTGCCAGCAGCCCCCGAAGAGGGGGCCTCACTGAAGCTTTCTTT.

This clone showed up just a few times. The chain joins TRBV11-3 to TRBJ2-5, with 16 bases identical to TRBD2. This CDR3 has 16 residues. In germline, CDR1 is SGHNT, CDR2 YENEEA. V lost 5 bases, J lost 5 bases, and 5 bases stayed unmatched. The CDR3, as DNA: TGTGCCAGCAGCCCGAGGGGACTAGCGGGAGGGGAGACCCAGTACTTC. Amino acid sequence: CASSPRGLAGGETQYF.

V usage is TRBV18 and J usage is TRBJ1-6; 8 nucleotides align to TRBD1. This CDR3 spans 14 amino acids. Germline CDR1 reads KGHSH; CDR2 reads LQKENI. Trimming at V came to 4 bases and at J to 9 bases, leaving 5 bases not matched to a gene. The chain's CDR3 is CASSRQGSSSPLHF. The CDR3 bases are TGTGCCAGCTCACGACAGGGGAGCAGTTCACCCCTCCACTTT.

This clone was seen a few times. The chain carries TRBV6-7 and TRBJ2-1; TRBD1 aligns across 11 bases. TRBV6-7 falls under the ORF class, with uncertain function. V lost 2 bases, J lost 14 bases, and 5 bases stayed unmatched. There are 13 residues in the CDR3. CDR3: CASSYIPGQGEFF. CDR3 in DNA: TGTGCCAGCAGTTACATCCCGGGACAGGGGGAGTTCTTC.

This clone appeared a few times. CDR3 in amino acids: CASSVAGEETQYF. CDR3 bases: TGTGCCAGCAGCGTAGCCGGGGAGGAGACCCAGTACTTC. The chain recombines TRBV9 with TRBJ2-5; D might be TRBD2 (5 bases). V was shortened by 0 bases and J by 5 bases, with 8 bases between the two germline ends. From germline, CDR1 is SGDLS and CDR2 YYNGEE. The CDR3 sequence is 13 residues long.

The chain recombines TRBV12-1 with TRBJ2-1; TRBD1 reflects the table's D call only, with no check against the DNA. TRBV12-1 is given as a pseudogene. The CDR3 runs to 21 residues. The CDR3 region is CASSFPPPGQGGSSSYNEQFF. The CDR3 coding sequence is TGTGCCAGCAGCTTTCCCCCCCCGGGACAGGGGGGATCCAGCTCCTACAATGAGCAGTTCTTC.

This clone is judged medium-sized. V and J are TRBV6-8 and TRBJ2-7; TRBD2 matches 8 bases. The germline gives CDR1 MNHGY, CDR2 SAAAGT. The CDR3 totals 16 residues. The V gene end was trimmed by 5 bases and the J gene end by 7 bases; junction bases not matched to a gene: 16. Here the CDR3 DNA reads TGTGCCAGCAGTCCGTCAGCCAAGCGGGAGTATCGGGAGCAGTACTTC. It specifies CASSPSAKREYREQYF.

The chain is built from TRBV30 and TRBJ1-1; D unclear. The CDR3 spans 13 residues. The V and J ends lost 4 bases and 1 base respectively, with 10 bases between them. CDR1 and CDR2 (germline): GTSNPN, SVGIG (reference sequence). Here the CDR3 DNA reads TGTGCCTGGAAACCGACCGGGAACACTGAAGCTTTCTTT. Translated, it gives CAWKPTGNTEAFF.

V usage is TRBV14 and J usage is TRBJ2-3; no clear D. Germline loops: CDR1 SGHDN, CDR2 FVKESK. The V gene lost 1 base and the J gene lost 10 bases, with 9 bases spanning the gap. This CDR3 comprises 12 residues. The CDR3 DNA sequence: TGTGCCAGCAGCCAAGGGCCCTCTTCGCAGTATTTT. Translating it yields CASSQGPSSQYF.

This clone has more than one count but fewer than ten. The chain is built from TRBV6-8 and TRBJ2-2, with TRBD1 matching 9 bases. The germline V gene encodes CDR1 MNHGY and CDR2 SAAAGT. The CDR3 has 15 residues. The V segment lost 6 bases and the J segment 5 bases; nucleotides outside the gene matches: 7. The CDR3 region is CASRSGQGETGELFF. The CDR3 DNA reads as TGTGCCAGCAGGTCGGGACAGGGTGAGACCGGGGAGCTGTTTTTT.

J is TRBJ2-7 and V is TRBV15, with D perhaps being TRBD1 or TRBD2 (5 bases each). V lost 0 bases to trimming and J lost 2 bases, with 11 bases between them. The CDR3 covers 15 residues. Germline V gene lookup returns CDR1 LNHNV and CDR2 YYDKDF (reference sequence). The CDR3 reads CATSRDEGFTYEQYF. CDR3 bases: TGTGCCACCAGCAGAGACGAGGGGTTCACCTACGAGCAGTACTTC. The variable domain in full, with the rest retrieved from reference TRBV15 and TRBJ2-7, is DAMVIQNPRYQVTQFGKPVTLSCSQTLNHNVMYWYQQKSSQAPKLLFHYYDKDFNNEADTPDNFQSRRPNTSFCFLDIRSPGLGDTAMYLCATSRDEGFTYEQYFGPGTRLTVT.

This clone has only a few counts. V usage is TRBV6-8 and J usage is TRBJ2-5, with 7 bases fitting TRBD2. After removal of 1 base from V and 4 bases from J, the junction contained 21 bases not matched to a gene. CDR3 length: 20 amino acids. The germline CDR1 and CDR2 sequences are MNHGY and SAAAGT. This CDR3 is CASSYLYIGGEGSHRETQYF. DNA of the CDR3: TGTGCCAGCAGTTACTTATACATTGGGGGGGAGGGGAGTCATAGAGAGACCCAGTACTTC.

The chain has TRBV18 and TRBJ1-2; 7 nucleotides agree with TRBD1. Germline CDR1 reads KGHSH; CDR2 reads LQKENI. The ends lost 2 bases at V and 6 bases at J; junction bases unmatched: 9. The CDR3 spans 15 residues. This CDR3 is CASSPDRETTDGYTF. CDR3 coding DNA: TGTGCCAGCTCACCAGACAGGGAGACAACAGATGGCTACACCTTC.

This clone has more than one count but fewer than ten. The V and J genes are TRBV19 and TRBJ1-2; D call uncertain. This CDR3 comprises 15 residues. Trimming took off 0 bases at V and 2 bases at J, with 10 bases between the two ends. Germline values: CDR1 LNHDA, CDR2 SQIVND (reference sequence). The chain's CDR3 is CASSIDLQTNYGYTF. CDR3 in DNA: TGTGCCAGTAGTATAGATCTCCAGACCAACTATGGCTACACCTTC.

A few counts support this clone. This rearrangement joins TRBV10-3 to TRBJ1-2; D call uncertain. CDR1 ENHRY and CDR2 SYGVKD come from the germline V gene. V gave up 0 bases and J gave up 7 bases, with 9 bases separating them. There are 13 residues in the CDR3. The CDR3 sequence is CAISESWARGYTF. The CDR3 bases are TGTGCCATCAGTGAGTCTTGGGCGCGTGGCTACACCTTC.

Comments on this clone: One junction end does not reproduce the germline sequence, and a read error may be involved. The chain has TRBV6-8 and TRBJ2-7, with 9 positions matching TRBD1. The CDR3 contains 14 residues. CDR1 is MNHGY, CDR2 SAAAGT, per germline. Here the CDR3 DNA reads TGTGCCATCAGTTATTCGGACAGGGGCTACGAGCAGTACTTC. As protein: CAISYSDRGYEQYF.

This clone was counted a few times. CDR3 region: CASSQDRLTGTYTF. The CDR3 DNA reads as TGCGCCAGCAGCCAAGACCGCCTGACAGGTACCTACACCTTC. V gene TRBV1 combines with J gene TRBJ1-2; the D call in the table, TRBD1, was not verified against the DNA. TRBV1 represents a pseudogene. This CDR3 comprises 14 residues.

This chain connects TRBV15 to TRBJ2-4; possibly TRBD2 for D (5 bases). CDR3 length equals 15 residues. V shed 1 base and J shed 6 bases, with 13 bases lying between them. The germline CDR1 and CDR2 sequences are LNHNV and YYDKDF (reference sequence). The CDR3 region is CATSRGEGVPNIQYF. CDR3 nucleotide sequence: TGTGCCACCAGCAGAGGCGAGGGCGTCCCAAACATTCAGTACTTC. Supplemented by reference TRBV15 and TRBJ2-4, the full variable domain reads DAMVIQNPRYQVTQFGKPVTLSCSQTLNHNVMYWYQQKSSQAPKLLFHYYDKDFNNEADTPDNFQSRRPNTSFCFLDIRSPGLGDTAMYLCATSRGEGVPNIQYFGAGTRLSVL.